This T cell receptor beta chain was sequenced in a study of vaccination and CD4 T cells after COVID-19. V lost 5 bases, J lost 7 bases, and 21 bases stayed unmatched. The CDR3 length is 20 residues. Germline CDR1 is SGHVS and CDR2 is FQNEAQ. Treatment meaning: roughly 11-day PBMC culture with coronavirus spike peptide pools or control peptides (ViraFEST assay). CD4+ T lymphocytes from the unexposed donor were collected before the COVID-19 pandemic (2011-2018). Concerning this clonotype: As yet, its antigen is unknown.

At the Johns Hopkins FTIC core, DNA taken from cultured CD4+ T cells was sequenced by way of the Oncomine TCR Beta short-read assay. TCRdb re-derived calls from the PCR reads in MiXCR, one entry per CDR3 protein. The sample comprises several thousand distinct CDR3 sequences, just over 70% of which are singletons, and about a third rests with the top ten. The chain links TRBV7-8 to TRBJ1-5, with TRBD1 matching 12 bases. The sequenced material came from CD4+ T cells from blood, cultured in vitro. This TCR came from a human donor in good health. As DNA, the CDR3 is TGTGCCAGCAGCGCGTACTCCGGGACAGGGGGCCTACTTCGAGGCCAGCCCCAGCATTTT. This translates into CASSAYSGTGGLLRGQPQHF.